The 26 T cell receptor beta chains below all came from one sample that was sequenced in a study of cytomegalovirus exposure and HLA in healthy donors. The primer mix had 60 Vbeta and 13 Jbeta primers. Generated by immunoSEQ multiplex PCR, the TCRdb table keeps only in-frame clones and is missing some. Of roughly 140,000 clones in the sample, 78% were seen once. The sequenced sample consisted of PBMCs. These receptors were collected from a middle-aged woman in good health and CMV-seropositive.

The V and J genes are TRBV10-1 and TRBJ2-7; perhaps TRBD2 as D (6 bases). V lost 8 bases and J 4 bases, leaving 21 bases between the germline ends. Germline V CDR1 and CDR2: WNHNN, SYGVQD (reference sequence). The CDR3 runs 15 residues. Here the CDR3 DNA reads TGCGCCAGCCCCCCCGGAGGGATGTATCCTTACGAGCAGTACTTC. The encoded protein is CASPPGGMYPYEQYF.

The rearrangement links TRBV29-1 to TRBJ2-2; D might be TRBD2 (6 bases). V gave up 2 bases and J gave up 4 bases, with 8 bases separating them. The CDR3 consists of 13 residues. CDR1 is SQVTM and CDR2 is ANQGSEA in the germline V gene. The CDR3 reads CSVELRGTGELFF. The CDR3 DNA reads as TGCAGCGTTGAATTGCGGGGCACCGGGGAGCTGTTTTTT.

This rearrangement joins TRBV7-9 to TRBJ1-2; 8 bases line up with TRBD1. The germline V gene has CDR1 SEHNR and CDR2 FQNEAQ (reference sequence). The CDR3 is 16 residues long. The junction had 13 bases not matched to a gene; V was cut back by 6 bases and J by 4 bases. The CDR3 loop reads CASSQQGGLNIYGYTF. In DNA, the CDR3 is TGTGCCAGCAGTCAACAGGGGGGATTAAATATCTATGGCTACACCTTC.

This clone was seen a handful of times. The CDR3 here is CASSSGLAGGLEQFF. The DNA of the CDR3 is TGTGCCAGCAGTTCCGGACTAGCGGGAGGTCTTGAGCAGTTCTTC. The V gene is TRBV28, the J gene TRBJ2-1; TRBD2 aligns across 14 bases. This CDR3 has 15 amino acids. The trim removed 4 bases at V and 9 bases at J, leaving 5 bases unmatched. The germline V gene has CDR1 MDHEN and CDR2 SYDVKM. The full variable domain, with the rest looked up from reference TRBV28 and TRBJ2-1, is DVKVTQSSRYLVKRTGEKVFLECVQDMDHENMFWYRQDPGLGLRLIYFSYDVKMKEKGDIPEGYSVSREKKERFSLILESASTNQTSMYLCASSSGLAGGLEQFFGPGTRLTVL.

This clone was seen a handful of times. The J gene is TRBJ2-5, the V gene TRBV4-1, with 11 positions matching TRBD2. The CDR3 loop spans 15 amino acids. Trimming at V came to 0 bases and at J to 7 bases, leaving 4 bases not matched to a gene. Per the germline V gene, CDR1 is MGHRA and CDR2 is YSYEKL. CDR3 protein: CASSQELAGALTQYF. DNA of the CDR3: TGCGCCAGCAGCCAAGAACTAGCGGGAGCGTTGACCCAGTACTTC.

The J gene is TRBJ2-6, the V gene TRBV29-1, with a weak D call TRBD1 (6 bases). The length of the CDR3 is 14 residues. Trimming pared 3 bases from V and 2 bases from J, leaving 8 bases between. From germline, CDR1 is SQVTM and CDR2 ANQGSEA. The CDR3 region is CSVEGAAGANVLTF. The CDR3 nucleotides read TGCAGCGTTGAGGGGGCGGCTGGGGCCAACGTCCTGACTTTC.

V gene TRBV5-1 combines with J gene TRBJ2-3; TRBD2 matches 8 bases. The germline V gene has CDR1 SGHRS and CDR2 YFSETQ. V shed 3 bases, J shed 6 bases, and the junction held 9 bases outside the gene matches. This CDR3 is built from 15 residues. As DNA, the CDR3 is TGCGCCAGCAGCTCACCGAGCGGGAGTGGGGATACGCAGTATTTT. As protein: CASSSPSGSGDTQYF.

The rearrangement links TRBV7-6 to TRBJ2-7; 8 bases line up with TRBD1. The V gene end was trimmed by 5 bases and the J gene end by 6 bases; junction bases not matched to a gene: 15. The length of the CDR3 is 16 residues. Germline CDR1 reads SGHVS; CDR2 reads FNYEAQ. CDR3 loop: CASSAEGQALGGEQYF. The CDR3 region has the DNA TGTGCCAGCAGCGCCGAGGGACAGGCGCTGGGTGGCGAGCAGTACTTC.

This clone was counted once. This chain links TRBV5-1 with TRBJ2-3; 8 bases align to TRBD2. V trimming: 4 bases; J trimming: 5 bases; junction bases outside the gene matches: 6. From germline, CDR1 is SGHRS and CDR2 YFSETQ. The CDR3 is made up of 14 amino acids. The DNA of the CDR3 is TGCGCCAGCAGCGCAACGGGAGGGGGAGATACGCAGTATTTT. It codes for CASSATGGGDTQYF. Drawing the rest from reference TRBV5-1 and TRBJ2-3, the complete variable domain is KAGVTQTPRYLIKTRGQQVTLSCSPISGHRSVSWYQQTPGQGLQFLFEYFSETQRNKGNFPGRFSGRQFSNSRSEMNVSTLELGDSALYLCASSATGGGDTQYFGPGTRLTVL.

This clone was counted a single time. This chain uses TRBV5-1 with TRBJ1-3, with 9 nucleotides matching TRBD1. V gave up 3 bases and J gave up 5 bases; unmatched junction bases: 12. Germline CDR1 and CDR2: SGHRS and YFSETQ. The CDR3 spans 17 residues. The CDR3 nucleotides are TGCGCCAGCAGCTCCTATCCGCCGGGACAGGGCAGAAACACCATATATTTT. Amino acid sequence: CASSSYPPGQGRNTIYF. The full variable domain, rest sourced from reference TRBV5-1 and TRBJ1-3, is KAGVTQTPRYLIKTRGQQVTLSCSPISGHRSVSWYQQTPGQGLQFLFEYFSETQRNKGNFPGRFSGRQFSNSRSEMNVSTLELGDSALYLCASSSYPPGQGRNTIYFGEGSWLTVV.

The genes are TRBV5-1 and TRBJ2-3; tentatively, D is TRBD1 (6 bases). This CDR3 region has 15 residues. V was pared by 2 bases and J by 0 bases, with 10 bases between. From germline, CDR1 is SGHRS and CDR2 YFSETQ. This CDR3 is CASSFGQTSTDTQYF. CDR3 coding DNA: TGCGCCAGCAGCTTCGGACAGACTAGCACAGATACGCAGTATTTT.

There are a few counts of this clone. The CDR3 sequence is CASSDSGGAYNEQFF. CDR3 bases: TGTGCCAGCAGTGATAGCGGGGGCGCCTACAATGAGCAGTTCTTC. The chain carries TRBV2 and TRBJ2-1; 9 positions agree with TRBD2. The CDR3 is 15 residues long. Germline trimming cut 3 bases from V and 2 bases from J; bases unmatched to any gene: 2. Germline CDR1 is SNHLY and CDR2 is FYNNEI.

The J gene is TRBJ2-1, the V gene TRBV9, with TRBD2 identical over 8 bases. V dropped 0 bases and J dropped 0; count of bases not matched to a gene: 8. The germline V gene has CDR1 SGDLS and CDR2 YYNGEE. The CDR3 is 18 amino acids. The CDR3 DNA reads TGTGCCAGCAGCGTAGATGGTAGCGGGACCAGCTCCTACAATGAGCAGTTCTTC. Amino acids: CASSVDGSGTSSYNEQFF. The full variable domain, in which reference TRBV9 and TRBJ2-1 provide the parts outside the CDR3, is DSGVTQTPKHLITATGQRVTLRCSPRSGDLSVYWYQQSLDQGLQFLIQYYNGEERAKGNILERFSAQQFPDLHSELNLSSLELGDSALYFCASSVDGSGTSSYNEQFFGPGTRLTVL.

Remarks on this clone: Mismatch with germline at one junction end may stem from a read error. Other DNA sequences in this specimen translate into the identical CDR3. The genes are TRBV28 and TRBJ2-7, with 7 bases matching TRBD2. CDR1 and CDR2 (germline): MDHEN, SYDVKM. The length of the CDR3 is 16 residues. The CDR3 bases are TGTGCCAGCAGTGCCCCTCGCCGCGGGAGTTCGTACGAGCAGTATTTC. Protein: CASSAPRRGSSYEQYF.

This chain joins TRBV27 and TRBJ2-7; 7 bases align to TRBD2. The J segment lost 4 bases and the V segment lost 5 bases, leaving 11 bases of the junction unmatched. Germline-derived CDR1 and CDR2 are MNHEY and SMNVEV (reference sequence). There are 15 residues in the CDR3. CDR3 loop: CASSTRLASTYEQYF. CDR3 DNA: TGTGCCAGCAGTACTCGACTAGCTTCTACGTACGAGCAGTACTTC.

The chain employs TRBV7-3 and TRBJ2-3; D uncertain. Germline V CDR1 and CDR2: SGHTA, FQGTGA. This CDR3 spans 14 amino acids. V gave up 1 base and J gave up 6 bases, with 11 bases separating them. The CDR3 here is CASSLSGVLDTQYF. DNA of the CDR3: TGTGCCAGCAGCTTAAGCGGCGTCTTGGATACGCAGTATTTT.

This clone has only a few counts. The chain recombines TRBV2 with TRBJ2-4; D is unclear. CDR1 SNHLY and CDR2 FYNNEI come from the germline V gene. V lost 11 bases, J lost 0 bases, and 23 bases lay in between. This CDR3 spans 17 amino acids. The CDR3 nucleotides are TGTGCCTCCCACGAGGTCGGCAGTACGCTAGCCAAAAACATTCAGTACTTC. Its translation: CASHEVGSTLAKNIQYF.

The genes are TRBV9 and TRBJ2-2; TRBD2 agrees at 11 bases. This CDR3 has 16 amino acids. J lost 5 bases, V lost 0 bases, and 3 bases had no gene match. CDR1 and CDR2 (germline): SGDLS, YYNGEE. The CDR3 nucleotides are TGTGCCAGCAGCGTAGGACTAGCGGGATGGACCGGGGAGCTGTTTTTT. It codes for CASSVGLAGWTGELFF.

This rearrangement joins TRBV7-3 to TRBJ2-5, with D possibly matching TRBD2 (5 bases). The germline V and J ends were trimmed by 1 base and 5 bases, with 8 bases remaining between them. The CDR3 spans 13 residues. Germline V gene data show CDR1 as SGHTA and CDR2 as FQGTGA. Here the CDR3 reads CASSLRGYETQYF. The CDR3 region has the DNA TGTGCCAGCAGCTTAAGAGGGTATGAGACCCAGTACTTC.

The J gene is TRBJ1-2, the V gene TRBV27, with D unresolved. Between the trimmed V and J ends, which lost 3 bases and 1 base, there was a span of 6 bases. This CDR3 region has 13 residues. Germline V gene lookup returns CDR1 MNHEY and CDR2 SMNVEV (reference sequence). Here the CDR3 DNA reads TGTGCCAGCAGTTTGGGCAGTAACTATGGCTACACCTTC. Its protein is CASSLGSNYGYTF.

The rearrangement joins TRBV7-6 to TRBJ2-5; D perhaps matches TRBD2 (6 bases). The CDR3 sequence is 13 residues long. Per germline, CDR1 SGHVS and CDR2 FNYEAQ. V shed 5 bases and J shed 1 base, with 8 bases lying between them. The CDR3 reads CASSASVQETQYF. CDR3 DNA: TGTGCCAGCAGCGCTAGCGTCCAAGAGACCCAGTACTTC.

This chain joins TRBV7-9 and TRBJ1-1; 10 nucleotides agree with TRBD1. Trimming removed 4 bases from V and 10 bases from J; junction bases left unmatched: 9. Germline lookup yields CDR1 SEHNR and CDR2 FQNEAQ (reference sequence). This CDR3 has 14 amino acids. The chain's CDR3 is CASSSVDRGLGAFF. The DNA of the CDR3 is TGTGCCAGCAGCTCCGTTGACAGGGGGCTTGGAGCTTTCTTT. Looking up the rest from reference TRBV7-9 and TRBJ1-1 gives the full variable domain: DTGVSQNPRHKITKRGQNVTFRCDPISEHNRLYWYRQTLGQGPEFLTYFQNEAQLEKSRLLSDRFSAERPKGSFSTLEIQRTEQGDSAMYLCASSSVDRGLGAFFGQGTRLTVV.

As DNA, the CDR3 is TGTGCCAGCAGTCCTCCCTTCAATTCACCCCTCCACTTT. Translation: CASSPPFNSPLHF. V and J are TRBV28 and TRBJ1-6; D remains unclear. There are 13 residues in the CDR3. Germline V gene data show CDR1 as MDHEN and CDR2 as SYDVKM. The germline V and J ends were trimmed by 5 bases and 7 bases, with 9 bases remaining between them.

The V and J genes are TRBV5-8 and TRBJ2-5, with D perhaps matching TRBD2 (5 bases). V was cut by 4 bases and J by 2 bases, with 18 bases left in between. The germline V gene encodes CDR1 SGHTS and CDR2 YDEGEE. This CDR3 comprises 16 residues. In DNA form, the CDR3 reads TGTGCCAGCAGCCCCTTGGGGAGAGGCAGTCAAGAGACCCAGTACTTC. Residues: CASSPLGRGSQETQYF.

This chain connects TRBV30 to TRBJ2-1; 13 bases match TRBD2. Germline CDR1 GTSNPN, CDR2 SVGIG (reference sequence). This CDR3 has 16 amino acids. The V segment lost 2 bases and the J segment 7 bases; nucleotides outside the gene matches: 8. Here the CDR3 DNA reads TGTGCCTGGAGTCCACGGACTAGCGGGAGAGGGAATGAGCAGTTCTTC. This codes for CAWSPRTSGRGNEQFF.

The CDR3 region is CASSLDGGSPYEQYF. The CDR3 DNA reads as TGTGCCAGCAGCTTAGACGGGGGTTCCCCCTACGAGCAGTACTTC. The rearrangement joins TRBV11-3 to TRBJ2-7; the D gene is possibly TRBD2 (6 bases). CDR3 length: 15 residues. CDR1 is SGHNT and CDR2 is YENEEA in the germline V gene. Trimming cost V 0 bases and J 2 bases, with 11 bases left between them. The whole variable domain, filled in from reference TRBV11-3 and TRBJ2-7, reads EAGVVQSPRYKIIEKKQPVAFWCNPISGHNTLYWYLQNLGQGPELLIRYENEEAVDDSQLPKDRFSAERLKGVDSTLKIQPAELGDSAVYLCASSLDGGSPYEQYFGPGTRLTVT.